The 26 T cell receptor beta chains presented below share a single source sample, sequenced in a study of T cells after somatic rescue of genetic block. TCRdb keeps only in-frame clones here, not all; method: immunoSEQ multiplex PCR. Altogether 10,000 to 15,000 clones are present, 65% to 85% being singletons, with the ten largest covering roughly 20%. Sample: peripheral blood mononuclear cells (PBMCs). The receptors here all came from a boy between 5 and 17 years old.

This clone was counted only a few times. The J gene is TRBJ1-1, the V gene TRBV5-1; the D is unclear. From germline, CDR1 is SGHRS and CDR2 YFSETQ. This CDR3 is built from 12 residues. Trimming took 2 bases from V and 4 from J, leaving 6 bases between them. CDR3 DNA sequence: TGCGCCAGCAGCTTAAGCGGCACTGAAGCTTTCTTT. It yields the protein CASSLSGTEAFF.

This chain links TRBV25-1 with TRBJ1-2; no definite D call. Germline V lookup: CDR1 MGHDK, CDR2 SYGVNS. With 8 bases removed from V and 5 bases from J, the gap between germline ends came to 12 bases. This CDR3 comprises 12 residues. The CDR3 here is CASFKGHYGYTF. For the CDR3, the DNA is TGTGCCAGCTTTAAGGGTCATTATGGCTACACCTTC.

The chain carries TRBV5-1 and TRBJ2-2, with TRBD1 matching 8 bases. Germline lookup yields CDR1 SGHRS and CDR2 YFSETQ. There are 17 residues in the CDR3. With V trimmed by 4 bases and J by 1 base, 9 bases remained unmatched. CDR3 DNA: TGCGCCAGCAGCCAATTTACCGGGACAGGGAACACCGGGGAGCTGTTTTTT. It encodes CASSQFTGTGNTGELFF.

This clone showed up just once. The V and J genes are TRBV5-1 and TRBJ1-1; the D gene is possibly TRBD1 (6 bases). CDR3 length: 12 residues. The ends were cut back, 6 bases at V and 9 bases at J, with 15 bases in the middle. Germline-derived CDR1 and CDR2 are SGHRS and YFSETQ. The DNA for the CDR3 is TGCGCCAGCACAGAGGGGGGCAAGAAAGCTTTCTTT. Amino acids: CASTEGGKKAFF.

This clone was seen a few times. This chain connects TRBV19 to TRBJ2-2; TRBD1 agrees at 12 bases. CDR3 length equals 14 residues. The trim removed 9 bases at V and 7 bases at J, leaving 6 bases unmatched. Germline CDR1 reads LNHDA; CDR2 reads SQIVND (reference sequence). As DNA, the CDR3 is TGTGCCAGCTCCGGGACAGGGGGCATCGGGGAGCTGTTTTTT. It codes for CASSGTGGIGELFF.

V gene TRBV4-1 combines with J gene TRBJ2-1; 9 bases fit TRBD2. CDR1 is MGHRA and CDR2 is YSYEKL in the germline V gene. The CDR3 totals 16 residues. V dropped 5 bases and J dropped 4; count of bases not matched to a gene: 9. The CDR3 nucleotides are TGCGCCAGCAGCTTTCTGACTAGCGGTTTATACAATGAGCAGTTCTTC. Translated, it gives CASSFLTSGLYNEQFF.

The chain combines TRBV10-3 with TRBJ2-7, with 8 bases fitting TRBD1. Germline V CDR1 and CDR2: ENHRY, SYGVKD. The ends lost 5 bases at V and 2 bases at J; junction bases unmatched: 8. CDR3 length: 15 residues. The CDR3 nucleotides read TGTGCCATCAGTCGACAGGGGTTAAGCACCTACGAGCAGTACTTC. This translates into CAISRQGLSTYEQYF.

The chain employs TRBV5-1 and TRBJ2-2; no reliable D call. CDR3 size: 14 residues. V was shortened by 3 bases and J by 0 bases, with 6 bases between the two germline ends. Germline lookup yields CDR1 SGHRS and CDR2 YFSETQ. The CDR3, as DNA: TGCGCCAGCAGCTCTACCCCGAACACCGGGGAGCTGTTTTTT. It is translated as CASSSTPNTGELFF.

CDR3 sequence reads: CASSPPGTYNEQFF. DNA of the CDR3: TGTGCCAGCAGCCCCCCAGGGACCTACAATGAGCAGTTCTTC. The chain has TRBV5-4 and TRBJ2-1, with D perhaps matching TRBD1 (5 bases). CDR1 and CDR2 (germline): SGHNT, YYREEE (reference sequence). V gave up 4 bases and J gave up 2 bases, with 10 bases separating them. The CDR3 runs 14 residues. Looking up the rest from reference TRBV5-4 and TRBJ2-1 gives the full variable domain: ETGVTQSPTHLIKTRGQQVTLRCSSQSGHNTVSWYQQALGQGPQFIFQYYREEENGRGNFPPRFSGLQFPNYSSELNVNALELDDSALYLCASSPPGTYNEQFFGPGTRLTVL.

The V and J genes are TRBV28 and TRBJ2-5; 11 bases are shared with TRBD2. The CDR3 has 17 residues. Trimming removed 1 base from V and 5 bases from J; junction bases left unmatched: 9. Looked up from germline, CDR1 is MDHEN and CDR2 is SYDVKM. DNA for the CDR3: TGTGCCAGCAGTTTATTCCGTCCCACTAGCGGGAGTGAGACCCAGTACTTC. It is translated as CASSLFRPTSGSETQYF.

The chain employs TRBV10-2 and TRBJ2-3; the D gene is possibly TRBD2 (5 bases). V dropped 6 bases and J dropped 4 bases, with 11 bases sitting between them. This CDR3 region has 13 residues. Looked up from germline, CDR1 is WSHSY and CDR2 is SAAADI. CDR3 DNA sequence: TGCGCCAGCAGCTTGGAGCGGCCAGATACGCAGTATTTT. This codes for CASSLERPDTQYF.

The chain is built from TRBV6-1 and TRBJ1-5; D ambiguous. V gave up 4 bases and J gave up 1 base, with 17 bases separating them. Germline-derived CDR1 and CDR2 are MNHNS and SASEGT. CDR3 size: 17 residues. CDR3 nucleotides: TGTGCCAGCAGTGGGGTACCTGGGAGCCGGAGCAATCAGCCCCAGCATTTT. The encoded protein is CASSGVPGSRSNQPQHF.

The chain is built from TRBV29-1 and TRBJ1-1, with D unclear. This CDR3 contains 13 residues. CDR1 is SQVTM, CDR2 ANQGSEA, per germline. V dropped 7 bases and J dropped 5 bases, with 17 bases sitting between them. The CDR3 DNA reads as TGCAGCGCTTCGACAACCGGAGGTACTGAAGCTTTCTTT. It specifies CSASTTGGTEAFF.

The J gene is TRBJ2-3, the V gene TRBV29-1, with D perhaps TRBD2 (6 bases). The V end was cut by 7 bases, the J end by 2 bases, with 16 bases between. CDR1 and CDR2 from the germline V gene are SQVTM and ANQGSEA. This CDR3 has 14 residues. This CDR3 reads CSAGGGSYTDTQYF. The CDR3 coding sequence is TGCAGCGCCGGGGGTGGCTCCTACACAGATACGCAGTATTTT.

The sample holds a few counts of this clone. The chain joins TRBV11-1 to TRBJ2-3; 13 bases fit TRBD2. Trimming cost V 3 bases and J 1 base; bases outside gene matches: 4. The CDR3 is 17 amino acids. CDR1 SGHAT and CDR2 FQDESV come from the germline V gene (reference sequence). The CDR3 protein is CASSFGLAGVGTDTQYF. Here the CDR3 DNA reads TGTGCCAGCAGCTTCGGACTAGCGGGGGTCGGCACAGATACGCAGTATTTT.

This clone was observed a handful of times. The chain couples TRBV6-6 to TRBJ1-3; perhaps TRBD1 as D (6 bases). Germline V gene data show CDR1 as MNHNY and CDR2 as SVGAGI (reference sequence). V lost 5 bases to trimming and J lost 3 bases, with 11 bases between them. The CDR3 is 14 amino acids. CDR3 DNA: TGTGCCAGCAGTATCACAGGGATTGGAAACACCATATATTTT. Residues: CASSITGIGNTIYF.

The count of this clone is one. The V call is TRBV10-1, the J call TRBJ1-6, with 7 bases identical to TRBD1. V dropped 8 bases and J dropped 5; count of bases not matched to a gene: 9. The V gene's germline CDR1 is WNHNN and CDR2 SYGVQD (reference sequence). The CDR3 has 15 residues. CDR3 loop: CASGFQGGNNSPLHF. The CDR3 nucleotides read TGCGCCAGCGGGTTCCAGGGGGGGAATAATTCACCCCTCCACTTT.

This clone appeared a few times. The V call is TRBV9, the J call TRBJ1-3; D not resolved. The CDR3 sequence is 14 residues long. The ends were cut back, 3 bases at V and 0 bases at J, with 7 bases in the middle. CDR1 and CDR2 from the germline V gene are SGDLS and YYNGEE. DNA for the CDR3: TGTGCCAGCAGCGAGGACGACTCTGGAAACACCATATATTTT. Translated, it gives CASSEDDSGNTIYF.

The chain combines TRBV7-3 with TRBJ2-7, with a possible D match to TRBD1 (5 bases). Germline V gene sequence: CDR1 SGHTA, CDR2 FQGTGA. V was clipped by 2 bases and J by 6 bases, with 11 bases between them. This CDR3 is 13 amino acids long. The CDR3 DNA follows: TGTGCCAGCAGCTTACAAGGGGTGGGCGAGCAGTACTTC. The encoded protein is CASSLQGVGEQYF.

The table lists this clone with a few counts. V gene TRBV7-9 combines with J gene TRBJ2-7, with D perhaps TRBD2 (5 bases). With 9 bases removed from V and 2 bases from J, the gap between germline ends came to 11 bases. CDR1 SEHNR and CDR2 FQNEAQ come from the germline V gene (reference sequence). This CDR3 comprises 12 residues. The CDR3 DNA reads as TGTGCCAGTTCTCCGGGAACCTACGAGCAGTACTTC. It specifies CASSPGTYEQYF. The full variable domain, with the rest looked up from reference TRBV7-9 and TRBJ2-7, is DTGVSQNPRHKITKRGQNVTFRCDPISEHNRLYWYRQTLGQGPEFLTYFQNEAQLEKSRLLSDRFSAERPKGSFSTLEIQRTEQGDSAMYLCASSPGTYEQYFGPGTRLTVT.

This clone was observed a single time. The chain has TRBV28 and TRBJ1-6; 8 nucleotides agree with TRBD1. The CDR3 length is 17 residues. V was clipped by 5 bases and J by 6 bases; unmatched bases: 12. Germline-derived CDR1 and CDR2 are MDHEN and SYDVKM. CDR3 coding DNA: TGTGCCAGCAGTCTTATCGGGGGGACAGGTCCTAATTCACCCCTCCACTTT. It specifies CASSLIGGTGPNSPLHF.

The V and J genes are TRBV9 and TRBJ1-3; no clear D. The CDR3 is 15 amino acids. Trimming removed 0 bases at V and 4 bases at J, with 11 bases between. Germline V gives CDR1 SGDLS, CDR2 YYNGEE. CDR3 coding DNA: TGTGCCAGCAGCGTAGGGCCTTCACAGGGAAACACCATATATTTT. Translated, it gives CASSVGPSQGNTIYF.

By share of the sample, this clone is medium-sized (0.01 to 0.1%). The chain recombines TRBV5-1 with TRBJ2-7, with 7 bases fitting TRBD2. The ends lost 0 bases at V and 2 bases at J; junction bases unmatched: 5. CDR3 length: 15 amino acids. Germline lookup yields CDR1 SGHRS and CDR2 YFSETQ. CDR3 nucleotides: TGCGCCAGCAGCTTGGGACTAGCAGATGCCTACGAGCAGTACTTC. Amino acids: CASSLGLADAYEQYF. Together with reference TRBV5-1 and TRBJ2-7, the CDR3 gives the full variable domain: KAGVTQTPRYLIKTRGQQVTLSCSPISGHRSVSWYQQTPGQGLQFLFEYFSETQRNKGNFPGRFSGRQFSNSRSEMNVSTLELGDSALYLCASSLGLADAYEQYFGPGTRLTVT.

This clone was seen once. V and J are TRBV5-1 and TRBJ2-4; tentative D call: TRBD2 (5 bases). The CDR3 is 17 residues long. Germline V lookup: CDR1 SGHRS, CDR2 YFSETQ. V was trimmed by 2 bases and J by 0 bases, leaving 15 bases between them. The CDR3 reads CASSLRTVAVAKNIQYF. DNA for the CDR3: TGCGCCAGCAGCTTACGGACTGTAGCCGTAGCCAAAAACATTCAGTACTTC.

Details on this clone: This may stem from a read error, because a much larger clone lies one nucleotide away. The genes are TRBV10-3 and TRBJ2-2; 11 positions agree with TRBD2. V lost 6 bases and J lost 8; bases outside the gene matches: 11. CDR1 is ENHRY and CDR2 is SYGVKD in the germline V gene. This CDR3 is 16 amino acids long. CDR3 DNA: TGTGCCATCAGCACTAGCGGGAGCCAAGAGTGGGGGGAGCTGTTTTTT. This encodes CAISTSGSQEWGELFF.

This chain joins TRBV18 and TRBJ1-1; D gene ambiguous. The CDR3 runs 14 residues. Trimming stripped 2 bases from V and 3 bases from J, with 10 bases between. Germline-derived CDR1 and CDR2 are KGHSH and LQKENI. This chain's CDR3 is CASSPGPPDTEAFF. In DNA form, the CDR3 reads TGTGCCAGCTCACCAGGACCCCCTGACACTGAAGCTTTCTTT. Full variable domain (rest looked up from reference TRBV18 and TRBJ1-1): NAGVMQNPRHLVRRRGQEARLRCSPMKGHSHVYWYRQLPEEGLKFMVYLQKENIIDESGMPKERFSAEFPKEGPSILRIQQVVRGDSAAYFCASSPGPPDTEAFFGQGTRLTVV.